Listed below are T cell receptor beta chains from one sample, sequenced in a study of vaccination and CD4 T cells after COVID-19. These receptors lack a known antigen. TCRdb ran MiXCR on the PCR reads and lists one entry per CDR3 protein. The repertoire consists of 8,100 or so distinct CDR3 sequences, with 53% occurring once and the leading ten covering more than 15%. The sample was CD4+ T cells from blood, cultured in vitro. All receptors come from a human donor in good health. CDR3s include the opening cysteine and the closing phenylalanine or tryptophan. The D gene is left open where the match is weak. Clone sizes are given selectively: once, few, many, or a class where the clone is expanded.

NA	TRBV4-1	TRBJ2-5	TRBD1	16	TGCGCCAGCAGCCAAGTTTCCAAGGGGGCGCGAGAGACCCAGTACTTC	CASSQVSKGARETQYF
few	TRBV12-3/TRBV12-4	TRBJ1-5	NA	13	TGTGCCAGCAGTTTCAGGGTTGCCCAGCCCCAGCATTTT	CASSFRVAQPQHF
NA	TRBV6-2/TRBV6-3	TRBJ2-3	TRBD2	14	TGTGCCACCCGGACTAGAACCTGGACAGATACGCAGTATTTT	CATRTRTWTDTQYF
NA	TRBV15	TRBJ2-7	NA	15	TGTGCCACCAGCAGAAAGACCGGGTTCGCCTACGAGCAGTACTTC	CATSRKTGFAYEQYF
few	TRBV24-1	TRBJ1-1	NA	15	TGTGCCACCAGTGATTTCTCGGGACTGAACACTGAAGCTTTCTTT	CATSDFSGLNTEAFF
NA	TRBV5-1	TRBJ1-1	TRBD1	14	TGCGCCAGCAGCTTGGCCTTCGGACAGGAGGAAGCTTTCTTT	CASSLAFGQEEAFF
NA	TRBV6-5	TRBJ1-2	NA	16	TGTGCCAGCAGTTACTCGGAGAGAGGGTATAACTATGGCTACACCTTC	CASSYSERGYNYGYTF
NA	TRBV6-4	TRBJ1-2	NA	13	TGTGCCAGCCGAGGCGGGGGAAATGATGGCTACACCTTC	CASRGGGNDGYTF
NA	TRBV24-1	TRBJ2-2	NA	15	TGTGCCACCAGTGAAGGGGTTCAGAACACCGGGGAGCTGTTTTTT	CATSEGVQNTGELFF
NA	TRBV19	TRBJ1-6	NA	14	TGTGCCAGTAGCCGGACAGCAGATAATTCACCCCTCCACTTT	CASSRTADNSPLHF
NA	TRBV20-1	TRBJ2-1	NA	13	TGCAGTGCTAGAAGGCTAGCGAACAATGAGCAGTTCTTC	CSARRLANNEQFF
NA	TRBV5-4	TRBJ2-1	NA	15	TGTGCCAGCAGCTCCCCCGAGAGCCTCTACAATGAGCAGTTCTTC	CASSSPESLYNEQFF
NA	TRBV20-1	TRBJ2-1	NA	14	TGCAGTGCTAGAGATCCTGGGACCCACCCTAGGAGGTTCTTC	CSARDPGTHPRRFF
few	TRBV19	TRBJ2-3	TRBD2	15	TGTGCCAGTAGCCTAAGGACTAGCAACACAGATACGCAGTATTTT	CASSLRTSNTDTQYF
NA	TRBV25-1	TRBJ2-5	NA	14	TGTGCCAGCAGTGAAGCCGGGATATTGGAGACCCAGTACTTC	CASSEAGILETQYF
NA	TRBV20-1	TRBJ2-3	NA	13	TGCAGTGCTAAAGGCAGGGCCACAGATACGCAGTATTTT	CSAKGRATDTQYF
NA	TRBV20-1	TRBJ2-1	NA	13	TGCAGTGCTAGAGGGACTACCTACAATGAGCAGTTCTTC	CSARGTTYNEQFF
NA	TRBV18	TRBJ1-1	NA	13	TGTGCCAGCTCACCGGTCGCCGGGGACCGGGCTTTCTTT	CASSPVAGDRAFF
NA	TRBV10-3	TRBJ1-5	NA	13	TGTGCCATCAGCGGGACGGCTAATCAGCCCCAGCATTTT	CAISGTANQPQHF
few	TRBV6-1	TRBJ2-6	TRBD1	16	TGTGCCAGCAGTCCACAGACAGGGTCTGGGGCCAACGTCCTGACTTTC	CASSPQTGSGANVLTF
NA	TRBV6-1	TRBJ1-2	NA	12	TGTGCCAGCAGTGACTCCCCCCCCGGCTACACCTTC	CASSDSPPGYTF
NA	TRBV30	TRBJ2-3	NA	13	TGTGCCTGGATGGGCGGAGACACAGATACGCAGTATTTT	CAWMGGDTDTQYF
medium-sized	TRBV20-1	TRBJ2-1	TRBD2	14	TGCAGTGCTAGAGAGTTAGCGGGAGCCTGGGAGCAGTTCTTC	CSARELAGAWEQFF
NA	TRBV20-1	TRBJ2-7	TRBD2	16	TGCAGTGCTAGTCCCCTAGCGGGAGGAAGCTCCTACGAGCAGTACTTC	CSASPLAGGSSYEQYF
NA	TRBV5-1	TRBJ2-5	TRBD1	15	TGCGCCAGCAGCTTGTCGACAGGGGAGGCGGAGACCCAGTACTTC	CASSLSTGEAETQYF
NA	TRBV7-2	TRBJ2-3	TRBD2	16	TGTGCCAGCAGCTTAGTTCCTAGCGGGGGGACCAATACGCAGTATTTT	CASSLVPSGGTNTQYF
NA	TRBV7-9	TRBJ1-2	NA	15	TGTGCCAGCAGCCTACAATCCGGGACCAAGGCGGGCTACACCTTC	CASSLQSGTKAGYTF
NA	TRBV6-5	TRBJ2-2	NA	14	TGTGCCAGCAGTTTCCTGGGCTGGGAGGGGGAGCTGTTTTTT	CASSFLGWEGELFF
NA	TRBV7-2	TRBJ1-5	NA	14	TGTGCCAGCAGCTCCCAGGGGCCGGATCAGCCCCAGCATTTT	CASSSQGPDQPQHF
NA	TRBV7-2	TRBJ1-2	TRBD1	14	TGTGCCAGCAGCTTGGGACAGGGGAGCTATGGCTACACCTTC	CASSLGQGSYGYTF
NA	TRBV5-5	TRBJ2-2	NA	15	TGTGCCAGCAGCCGGCAGACAACGAACACCGGGGAGCTGTTTTTT	CASSRQTTNTGELFF
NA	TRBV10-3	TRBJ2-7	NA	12	TGTGCCATCAGTGGTCAGTACTACGAGCAGTACTTC	CAISGQYYEQYF
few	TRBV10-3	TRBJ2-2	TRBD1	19	TGTGCCATCAGCCGCCGTGGCACTACAGGGGGACCGGGCACCGGGGAGCTGTTTTTT	CAISRRGTTGGPGTGELFF
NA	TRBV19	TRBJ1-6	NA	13	TGTGCCAGCAGGGACATAGGAAATTCACCCCTCCACTTT	CASRDIGNSPLHF
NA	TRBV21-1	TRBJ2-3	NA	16	TGTGCCAGCAGCTCCCGCAGGGGGGCTGCAGCAGATACGCAGTATTTT	CASSSRRGAAADTQYF
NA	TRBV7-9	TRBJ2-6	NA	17	TGTGCCAGCAGCCCAAAACGACAGACCTCTGGGGCCAACGTCCTGACTTTC	CASSPKRQTSGANVLTF
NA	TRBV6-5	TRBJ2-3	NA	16	TGTGCCAGCAGTTACCGTAGTGGGTTCCGGACAGATACGCAGTATTTT	CASSYRSGFRTDTQYF
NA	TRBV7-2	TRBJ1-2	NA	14	TGTGCCAGCAGCCACGGGACCCCAGGTGCGGGCTACACCTTC	CASSHGTPGAGYTF
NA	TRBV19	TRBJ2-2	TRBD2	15	TGTGCCAGTCAGGAGCGGGGGGCGAACACCGGGGAGCTGTTTTTT	CASQERGANTGELFF
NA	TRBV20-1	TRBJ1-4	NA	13	TGCAGTGCTCCCGGGCCACCTAATGAAAAACTGTTTTTT	CSAPGPPNEKLFF
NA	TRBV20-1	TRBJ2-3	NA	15	TGCAGTGCGCCGCCTTTCGACGGAGGCACAGATACGCAGTATTTT	CSAPPFDGGTDTQYF
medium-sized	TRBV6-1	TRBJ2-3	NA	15	TGTGCCAGCAGTCCTATGATCCCGTCATCCGATACGCAGTATTTT	CASSPMIPSSDTQYF
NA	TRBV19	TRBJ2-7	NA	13	TGTGCCAGTAGTGGGGCGCGGACCTACGAGCAGTACTTC	CASSGARTYEQYF
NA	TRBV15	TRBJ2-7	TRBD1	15	TGTGCCACCAGCAAAGCCGGGACAGGGGGCGACGAGCAGTACTTC	CATSKAGTGGDEQYF
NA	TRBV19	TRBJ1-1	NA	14	TGTGCCAGTACCCTAAACGGGAGGAACACTGAAGCTTTCTTT	CASTLNGRNTEAFF
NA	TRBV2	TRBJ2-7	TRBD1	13	TGTGCCAGCAGTCGACAGGGATTCAACGAGCAGTACTTC	CASSRQGFNEQYF
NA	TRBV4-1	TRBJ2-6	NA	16	TGCGCCAGCAGCCAAAACGAGGACACTGGGGCCAACGTCCTGACTTTC	CASSQNEDTGANVLTF
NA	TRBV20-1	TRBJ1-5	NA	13	TGCAGTGCCAGGGTCCCAGCCAATCAGCCCCAGCATTTT	CSARVPANQPQHF
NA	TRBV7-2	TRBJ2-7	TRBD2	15	TGTGCCAGCAGCTTAGGCGGGGGAGCGACCTACGAGCAGTACTTC	CASSLGGGATYEQYF
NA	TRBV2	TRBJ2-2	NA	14	TGTGCCAGCAGTGATAGGGGAAACACCGGGGAGCTGTTTTTT	CASSDRGNTGELFF
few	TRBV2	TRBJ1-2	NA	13	TGTGCCAGCACGGAGGATCCGAACTATGGCTACACCTTC	CASTEDPNYGYTF
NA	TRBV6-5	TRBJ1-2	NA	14	TGTGCCAGCAGTTACTTAGAGGGGCTTGATGGCTACACCTTC	CASSYLEGLDGYTF